A single sample gave rise to the 23 T cell receptor beta chains below, sequenced in a study of T cells after yellow fever vaccination. TCRdb re-called the 5' RACE reads through MiXCR, storing one row per CDR3 protein. Counted here are 450,000 to 600,000 distinct CDR3 sequences, less than 20% occurring once; the ten biggest clones make up around 15%. The sample was PBMCs, taken 5 days after the first yellow fever vaccination. Receptor source: a man aged 18 to 30 who received the YFV17D yellow fever vaccine.

V usage is TRBV5-4 and J usage is TRBJ2-2; the match to TRBD1 covers 9 bases. The V and J ends lost 2 bases and 5 bases, in that order; junction bases with no gene match: 4. Germline lookup yields CDR1 SGHNT and CDR2 YYREEE (reference sequence). The CDR3 has 15 amino acids. The CDR3 region is CASSLQGAQTGELFF. The CDR3 DNA reads as TGTGCCAGCAGCTTACAGGGGGCGCAGACCGGGGAGCTGTTTTTT.

This clonotype was found many times. In DNA form, the CDR3 reads TGTGCCAGCAGCTTTAGTAACATTGGGAAAGGAATTCAGTACTTC. This sequence encodes CASSFSNIGKGIQYF. This chain connects TRBV5-6 to TRBJ2-4, with D unresolved. Trimming cost V 2 bases and J 10 bases, with 19 bases left between them. The CDR3 extends over 15 amino acids. In germline, CDR1 is SGHDT, CDR2 YYEEEE.

This clonotype occurred many times. The chain joins TRBV20-1 to TRBJ2-3; D is possibly TRBD2 (7 bases). The germline gives CDR1 DFQATT, CDR2 SNEGSKA (reference sequence). This CDR3 is 16 amino acids long. With 1 base removed from V and 1 base from J, the gap between germline ends came to 15 bases. Here the CDR3 reads CSARARGGFRTDTQYF. The CDR3 region has the DNA TGCAGTGCTAGAGCGAGGGGGGGCTTTCGCACAGATACGCAGTATTTT.

This clonotype was counted only a few times. The V gene is TRBV7-2, the J gene TRBJ2-7; 10 nucleotides match TRBD2. CDR3 length: 17 amino acids. The ends lost 3 bases at V and 3 bases at J; junction bases unmatched: 11. Germline assignment: CDR1 SGHTA and CDR2 FQGNSA. The CDR3 bases are TGTGCCAGCAGCTTGACATTTGTGGCTAGCGGGGGCTACGAGCAGTACTTC. Its protein is CASSLTFVASGGYEQYF.

The rearrangement joins TRBV5-1 to TRBJ1-5, with 9 bases lining up with TRBD1. This CDR3 is built from 18 residues. The J segment lost 9 bases and the V segment lost 4 bases, leaving 20 bases of the junction unmatched. Looked up from germline, CDR1 is SGHRS and CDR2 is YFSETQ. In DNA form, the CDR3 reads TGCGCCAGCAGCCTCGCAGTAAGCCTCCGGGACAGGGAAAGGCCCCAGCATTTT. It yields the protein CASSLAVSLRDRERPQHF. The whole variable domain, filled in from reference TRBV5-1 and TRBJ1-5, reads KAGVTQTPRYLIKTRGQQVTLSCSPISGHRSVSWYQQTPGQGLQFLFEYFSETQRNKGNFPGRFSGRQFSNSRSEMNVSTLELGDSALYLCASSLAVSLRDRERPQHFGDGTRLSIL.

The V call is TRBV14, the J call TRBJ1-1; D perhaps matches TRBD1 (6 bases). This CDR3 is built from 14 residues. Trimming removed 4 bases from V and 4 bases from J, with 13 bases in between. Germline V gives CDR1 SGHDN, CDR2 FVKESK. The CDR3 coding sequence is TGTGCCAGCAGCCCGAACCGCAGGGGCACTGAAGCTTTCTTT. Its protein is CASSPNRRGTEAFF.

The chain uses TRBV20-1 and TRBJ2-5; no clear D. CDR3 size: 14 residues. V was cut by 3 bases and J by 1 base, with 12 bases left in between. Per the germline V gene, CDR1 is DFQATT and CDR2 is SNEGSKA (reference sequence). The DNA of the CDR3 is TGCAGTGCTAGGCAGGACCCAACCCAAGAGACCCAGTACTTC. It codes for CSARQDPTQETQYF.

The chain joins TRBV3-1 to TRBJ2-5, with D uncertain. Germline values: CDR1 LGHDT, CDR2 YNNKEL (reference sequence). This CDR3 is 12 amino acids long. The V end lost 4 bases, the J end lost 4 bases, and 7 bases lay between the germline ends. In DNA form, the CDR3 reads TGTGCCAGCAGCCGGTGGGGAGAGACCCAGTACTTC. Translating it yields CASSRWGETQYF.

The rearrangement links TRBV2 to TRBJ2-1; D is possibly TRBD1 (5 bases). Germline V gene lookup returns CDR1 SNHLY and CDR2 FYNNEI. Between the trimmed V and J ends, which lost 5 bases and 6 bases, there was a span of 14 bases. This CDR3 comprises 14 residues. The CDR3 nucleotides are TGTGCCAGCAGTAGGGCAGGGCCGGGCAATGAGCAGTTCTTC. Translating gives CASSRAGPGNEQFF.

This clonotype was seen only a few times. The chain joins TRBV7-8 to TRBJ2-7; the D is unclear. The germline CDR1 and CDR2 sequences are SGHVS and FQNEAQ. V was shortened by 5 bases and J by 4 bases, with 12 bases between the two germline ends. The length of the CDR3 is 13 residues. This CDR3 is CASSKMLGYEQYV. CDR3 DNA sequence: TGTGCCAGCAGCAAGATGCTGGGATACGAGCAGTACGTC.

As for this clonotype: An end of the junction does not agree with germline; a read error may underlie this. This chain links TRBV3-1 with TRBJ1-2, with D uncertain. Germline V gene data show CDR1 as LGHDT and CDR2 as YNNKEL (reference sequence). The CDR3 contains 10 residues. CDR3 nucleotides: TGTGCCAGCAGCCAAGAGGAGAAGGTCTTC. It encodes CASSQEEKVF.

This clonotype was seen at least ten times. This chain joins TRBV6-2 or TRBV6-3 and TRBJ2-2; D is perhaps TRBD2 (5 bases). The germline CDR1 and CDR2 sequences are MNHEY and SVGEGT. V was cut by 11 bases and J by 0 bases, with 10 bases left in between. The CDR3 loop spans 13 amino acids. CDR3 nucleotides: TGTGCCGCAATGGAGGCGAACACCGGGGAGCTGTTTTTT. Its translation is CAAMEANTGELFF.

This chain uses TRBV4-1 with TRBJ1-1; 7 bases are a match to TRBD1. V lost 7 bases to trimming and J lost 3 bases; unmatched junction nucleotides: 23. From germline, CDR1 is MGHRA and CDR2 YSYEKL. This CDR3 is built from 19 residues. This chain's CDR3 is CASTAGGIRQTWRDTEAFF. Written as DNA, the CDR3 is TGCGCCAGCACCGCAGGGGGAATCAGACAGACCTGGAGGGACACTGAAGCTTTCTTT.

This chain connects TRBV11-2 to TRBJ2-2; no reliable D call. Deletions cut 2 bases from V and 3 bases from J, with 19 bases between. The CDR3 runs to 18 residues. Germline assignment: CDR1 SGHAT and CDR2 FQNNGV. The CDR3 nucleotides read TGTGCCAGCAGCTTATCCGTCAGACGGGCCTACGACACCGGGGAGCTGTTTTTT. It yields the protein CASSLSVRRAYDTGELFF.

CDR3 nucleotides: TGCGCCAGCAGCCTCGACAGGGACTCTGGAAACACCATATATTTT. Translated: CASSLDRDSGNTIYF. The V call is TRBV4-1, the J call TRBJ1-3, with 7 bases that match TRBD1. Germline V gene sequence: CDR1 MGHRA, CDR2 YSYEKL. This CDR3 is built from 15 residues. V lost 4 bases to trimming and J lost 0 bases; unmatched junction nucleotides: 3.

The table lists this clonotype with many counts. The chain is built from TRBV6-2 or TRBV6-3 and TRBJ2-1; TRBD2 agrees at 9 bases. Trimming cost V 0 bases and J 9 bases; bases outside gene matches: 9. CDR1 is MNHEY, CDR2 SVGEGT, per germline. The CDR3 extends over 16 amino acids. The CDR3 DNA reads as TGTGCCAGCAGTTACTCCTGGCGGGGGGGCCAGGGTGAGCAGTTCTTC. Translated: CASSYSWRGGQGEQFF.

This clonotype was detected a few times. The CDR3 nucleotides are TGCGCCAGCGGTCGGGCAGGGGTGGGCAATGAGCAGTTCTTC. Translating it yields CASGRAGVGNEQFF. The chain combines TRBV23-1 with TRBJ2-1; TRBD1 is a possible D gene (6 bases). TRBV23-1 is identified as an open reading frame with a role that is uncertain. The CDR3 contains 14 residues. V dropped 8 bases and J dropped 6 bases, with 17 bases sitting between them.

This chain uses TRBV4-3 with TRBJ1-5, with TRBD1 matching 10 bases. This CDR3 comprises 18 residues. V shed 0 bases and J 7 bases; nucleotides not matched to a gene: 12. Germline CDR1 and CDR2: LGHNA and YSLEER. The CDR3 sequence is CASSQDLGRQGAWQPQHF. The CDR3 DNA reads TGCGCCAGCAGCCAAGATTTGGGGCGACAGGGGGCTTGGCAGCCCCAGCATTTT.

The chain links TRBV29-1 to TRBJ2-1; 9 nucleotides align to TRBD2. CDR1 SQVTM and CDR2 ANQGSEA come from the germline V gene. This CDR3 has 16 amino acids. V dropped 0 bases and J dropped 5; count of bases not matched to a gene: 8. The CDR3 region has the DNA TGCAGCGTTGAAGATTTCGGTTCTAGCGGGGACAATGAGCAGTTCTTC. The encoded protein is CSVEDFGSSGDNEQFF.

In its sample, this clonotype was seen a few times. The V gene is TRBV6-1, the J gene TRBJ1-1, with a tentative D call TRBD1 (5 bases). CDR3 length: 15 residues. V lost 10 bases and J lost 2, with 20 bases in between. CDR1 is MNHNS and CDR2 is SASEGT in the germline V gene. CDR3 DNA sequence: TGTGCCATAAGGTTAGCGGGACGGCTAAACACTGAAGCTTTCTTT. Encoded protein: CAIRLAGRLNTEAFF.

The chain uses TRBV14 and TRBJ1-1; unclear D gene. The germline V gene has CDR1 SGHDN and CDR2 FVKESK. The CDR3 has 16 amino acids. Trimming stripped 1 base from V and 6 bases from J, with 18 bases between. The CDR3 spells CASSQVPSTPWAEAFF. The CDR3 DNA sequence: TGTGCCAGCAGCCAAGTACCATCCACCCCTTGGGCTGAAGCTTTCTTT. Full variable domain (outside the CDR3, taken from reference TRBV14 and TRBJ1-1): EAGVTQFPSHSVIEKGQTVTLRCDPISGHDNLYWYRRVMGKEIKFLLHFVKESKQDESGMPNNRFLAERTGGTYSTLKVQPAELEDSGVYFCASSQVPSTPWAEAFFGQGTRLTVV.

The chain joins TRBV9 to TRBJ2-1, with unresolved D. V was clipped by 5 bases and J by 9 bases, with 15 bases between them. Per germline, CDR1 SGDLS and CDR2 YYNGEE. The CDR3 is 13 amino acids. This CDR3 reads CASSLVISGEQFF. Here the CDR3 DNA reads TGTGCCAGCAGTCTGGTAATATCCGGTGAGCAGTTCTTC.

This chain connects TRBV4-3 to TRBJ1-2; D is possibly TRBD1 (6 bases). V was cut by 5 bases and J by 5 bases, with 15 bases left in between. The CDR3 contains 14 residues. Germline CDR1 LGHNA, CDR2 YSLEER. The CDR3 loop is CASSSTGNGYGYTF. The DNA of the CDR3 is TGCGCCAGCAGCTCAACAGGGAACGGGTATGGCTACACCTTC.